This T cell receptor (beta chain) was sequenced during a study of T cell repertoires in cytomegalovirus infection. Whole-study context: CMV epitopes, recently identified HLA-C-restricted and well-studied HLA-B-restricted, were used. General study findings and limits: Identification of carriers of CMV plus the relevant HLA was performed using cumulative public TCR beta family frequency.

TCRdb fed the reads into MiXCR, producing one record per CDR3 protein. In the table there are fewer than 850,000 distinct CDR3 sequences, almost 30% of which are singletons. About this clonotype: Its antigen remains unidentified.

The V gene's germline CDR1 is SEHNR and CDR2 FQNEAQ (reference sequence). CDR3 length: 16 residues. Trimming pared 0 bases from V and 1 base from J, leaving 13 bases between. The sequences come from cultured CD8+ T cells from PBMCs, collected from culture after CMV antigen stimulation. This TCR came from a human donor in good health (CMV status not recorded). Some clones in this sample may be carry-over from other donors' samples. The chain has TRBV7-9 and TRBJ2-7; D possibly corresponds to TRBD2 (7 bases). CDR3 residues: CASSLANREGSYEQYV. The CDR3 DNA is TGTGCCAGCAGCTTAGCGAACAGGGAGGGATCCTACGAGCAGTACGTC.